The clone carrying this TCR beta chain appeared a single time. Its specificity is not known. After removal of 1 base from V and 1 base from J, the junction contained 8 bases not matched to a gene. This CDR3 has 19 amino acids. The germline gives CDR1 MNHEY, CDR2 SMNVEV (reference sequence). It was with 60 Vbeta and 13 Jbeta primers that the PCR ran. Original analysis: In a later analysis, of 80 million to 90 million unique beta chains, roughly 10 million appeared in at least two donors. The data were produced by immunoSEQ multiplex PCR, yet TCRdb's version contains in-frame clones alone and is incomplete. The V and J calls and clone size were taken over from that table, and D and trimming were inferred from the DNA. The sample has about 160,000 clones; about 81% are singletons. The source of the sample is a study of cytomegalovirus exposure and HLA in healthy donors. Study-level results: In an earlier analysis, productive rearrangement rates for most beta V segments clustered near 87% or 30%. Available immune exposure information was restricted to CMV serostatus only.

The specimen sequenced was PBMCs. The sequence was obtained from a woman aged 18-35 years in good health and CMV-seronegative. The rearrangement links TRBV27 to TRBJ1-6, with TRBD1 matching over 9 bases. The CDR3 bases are TGTGCCAGCAGTTTATATGGGACAGGGAGTCTTTCCTATAATTCACCCCTCCACTTT. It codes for CASSLYGTGSLSYNSPLHF.